This TCR beta chain is from a study of T cell responses to AZD1222 COVID-19 vaccine. General observations from the study: Only a handful of people who got AZD1222 tested seropositive at baseline.

TCRdb's copy holds only in-frame clones and misses some; the assay was immunoSEQ multiplex PCR. Here the sample spans 200,000 or so clones, about 92% being singletons. This clone was observed a handful of times. Its antigen is as yet unknown. The receptor was derived from an adult in good health. The source material was peripheral blood, sampled on day 0 of MenACWY control vaccination.

The DNA of the CDR3 is TGTGCCAGCAGCTTGGTGTACAGCCATAATTCACCCCTCCACTTT. Protein product: CASSLVYSHNSPLHF. The genes are TRBV5-5 and TRBJ1-6; D uncertain. The CDR3 length is 15 residues. Trimming removed 0 bases from V and 5 bases from J, with 9 bases in between. Germline-derived CDR1 and CDR2 are SGHKS and YYEKEE (reference sequence).